The T cell receptor beta chain described here comes from a study of T cell responses to AZD1222 COVID-19 vaccine. V lost 6 bases to trimming and J lost 8 bases, with 16 bases between them. Germline-derived CDR1 and CDR2 are MNHEY and SVGEGT. The CDR3 has 13 amino acids. Generated by immunoSEQ multiplex PCR, the TCRdb table keeps only in-frame clones and is missing some. Found here are approximately 190,000 clones, approximately 91% of them singletons; the top ten hold roughly 0.98%. The material sequenced was peripheral blood, taken on day 0 of AZD1222 vaccination. The receptor comes from an adult in good health. The rearrangement joins TRBV6-2 or TRBV6-3 to TRBJ1-1; D might be TRBD1 (5 bases). CDR3: CASSAHRDWEAFF. As DNA, the CDR3 is TGTGCCAGCAGCGCCCACCGGGACTGGGAAGCTTTCTTT.